This T cell receptor beta chain was recorded in a study of shared clonotypes between healthy human individuals. Study-wide context: CD4 naive and memory got three plates each, CD8 naive two, CD8 memory one.

A note on this clone: Its antigen is currently unknown.

Method: immunoSEQ multiplex PCR; TCRdb's copy keeps in-frame clones and lacks some. The sample holds 1.5 million to 2.5 million clones; about 95% are singletons and the top ten take 1.2%. Germline V gives CDR1 SNHLY, CDR2 FYNNEI. Trimming left V 1 base short and J 0 bases short, with 12 bases between. CDR3 length equals 16 residues. Study observations and caveats: Tissues were not sampled, only blood, and their repertoires likely differ. A reduction in generation probabilities was seen for non-shared clonotypes relative to those shared by all four donors.

Positive CCR7 selection of CD45RO-negative cells yielded the naive CD8 cells, and terminally differentiated effector memory CD45RA+ cells were excluded. The sample consisted of naive CD8+ T cells sorted from blood. This TCR was sampled from a man younger than 35 in good health. The chain joins TRBV2 to TRBJ2-5; no clear D. CDR3 in amino acids: CASSEEGSEYQETQYF. CDR3 DNA: TGTGCCAGCAGTGAAGAGGGTTCAGAGTACCAAGAGACCCAGTACTTC.